The following is a T cell receptor (beta chain) sequence with its context. These data originate in a study of blood T cell repertoires in COVID-19. After removal of 4 bases from V and 7 bases from J, the junction contained 8 bases not matched to a gene. Per the germline V gene, CDR1 is SGHAT and CDR2 is FQNNGV. The CDR3 length is 14 residues. Profiled with immunoSEQ multiplex PCR; TCRdb holds only in-frame clones, not every one. Of 55,000 to 75,000 clones in the sample, 73% were seen once. The chain joins TRBV11-2 to TRBJ2-7, with TRBD1 matching over 9 bases. Sequences were obtained from peripheral blood. This clonotype originated in a man in his fifties or sixties with acute or convalescent COVID-19. The DNA for the CDR3 is TGTGCCAGCAGCTACGGACAGGGGTACGGAGAGCAGTACTTC. Amino acid sequence: CASSYGQGYGEQYF.